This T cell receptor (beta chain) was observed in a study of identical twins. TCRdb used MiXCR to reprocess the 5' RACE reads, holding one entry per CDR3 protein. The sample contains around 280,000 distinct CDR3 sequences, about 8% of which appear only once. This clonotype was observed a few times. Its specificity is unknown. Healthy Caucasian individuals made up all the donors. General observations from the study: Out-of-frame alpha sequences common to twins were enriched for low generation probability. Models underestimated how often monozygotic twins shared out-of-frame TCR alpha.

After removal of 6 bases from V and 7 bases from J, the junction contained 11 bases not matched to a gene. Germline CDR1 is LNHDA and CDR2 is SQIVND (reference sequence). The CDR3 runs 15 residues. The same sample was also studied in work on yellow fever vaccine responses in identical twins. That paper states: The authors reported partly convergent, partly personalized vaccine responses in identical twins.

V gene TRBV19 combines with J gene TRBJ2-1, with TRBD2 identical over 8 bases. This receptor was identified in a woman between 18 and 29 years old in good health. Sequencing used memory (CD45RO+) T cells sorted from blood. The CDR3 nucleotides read TGTGCCAGTAGCTTCCAAGCGGGAGTCGATAATGAGCAGTTCTTC. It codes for CASSFQAGVDNEQFF.